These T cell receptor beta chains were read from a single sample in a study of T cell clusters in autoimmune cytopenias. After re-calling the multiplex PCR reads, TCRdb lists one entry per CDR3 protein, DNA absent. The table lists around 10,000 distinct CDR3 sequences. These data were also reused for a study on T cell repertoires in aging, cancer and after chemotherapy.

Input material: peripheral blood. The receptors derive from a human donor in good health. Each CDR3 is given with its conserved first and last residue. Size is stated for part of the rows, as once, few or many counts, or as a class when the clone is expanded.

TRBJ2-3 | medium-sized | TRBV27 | CASSVSGRIPDTQYF
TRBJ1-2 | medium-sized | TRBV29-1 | CSVALEWGRGYTF
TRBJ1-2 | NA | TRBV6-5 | CASMEHLFRTGLSNYGYTF
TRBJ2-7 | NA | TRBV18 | CASSPRLAGGEEQYF
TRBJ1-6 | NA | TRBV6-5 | CATSRTVSSYNSPLHF
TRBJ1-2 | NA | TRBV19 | CASSEPGSPTGSYGYTF
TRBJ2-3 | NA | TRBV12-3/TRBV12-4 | CASKRPGGDTQYF
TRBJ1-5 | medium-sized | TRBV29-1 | CSVRQGGNNQPQHF
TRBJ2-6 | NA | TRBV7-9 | CASSQRASGANVLTF
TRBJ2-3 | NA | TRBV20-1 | CSARGSPSTDTQYF
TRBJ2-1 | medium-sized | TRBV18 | CASSPIPTSVEQFF
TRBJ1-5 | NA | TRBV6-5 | CASSYSPPISNQPQHF
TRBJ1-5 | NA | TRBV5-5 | CASSLSGVGVYQPQHF
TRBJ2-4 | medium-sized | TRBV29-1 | CSVDRDGKNIQYF
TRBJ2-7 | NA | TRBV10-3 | CAIATGTSSRYEQYF
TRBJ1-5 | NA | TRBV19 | CASSLGTPRGRAGQPQHF
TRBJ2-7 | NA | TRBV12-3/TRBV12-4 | CASSLRSYPYEQYF
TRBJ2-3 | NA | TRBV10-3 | CAIRGGAIGTDTQYF
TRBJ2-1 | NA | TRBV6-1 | CASSDPGRASSYNEQFF
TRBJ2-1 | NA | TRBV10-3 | CAISEANEQFF
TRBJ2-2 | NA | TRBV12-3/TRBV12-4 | CASSLQLTGELFF
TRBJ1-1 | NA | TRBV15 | CATSRGRLMNTEAFF
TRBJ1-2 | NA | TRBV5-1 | CASSLDRGTSGYTF
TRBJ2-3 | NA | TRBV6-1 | CVSSARLAGVGDTQYF
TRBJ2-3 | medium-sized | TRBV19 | CASSRWDTQYF
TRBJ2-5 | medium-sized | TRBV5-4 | CASSVGGQETQYF
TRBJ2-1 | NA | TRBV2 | CASSYGDEQFF
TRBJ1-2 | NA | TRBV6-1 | CASREGRGAQGYTF
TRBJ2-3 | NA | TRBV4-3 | CASSQSEGVSTDTQYF
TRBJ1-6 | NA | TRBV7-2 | CASSSGGGGSNSPLHF
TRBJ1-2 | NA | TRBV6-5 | CASSYSWRSSYGYTF
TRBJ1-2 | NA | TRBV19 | CASSRPTNYGYTF
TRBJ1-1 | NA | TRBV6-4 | CASSPDGGQGTEAFF
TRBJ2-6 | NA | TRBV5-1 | CASSPGTGEAGANVLTF
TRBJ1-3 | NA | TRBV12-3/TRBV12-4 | CASLTSGGGNTIYF